Listed below are T cell receptor beta chains from one sample, sequenced in a study of CD8 T cells in ankylosing spondylitis. TCRdb used MiXCR to reprocess the 5' RACE reads, holding one entry per CDR3 protein. The sample shows about 130,000 distinct CDR3 sequences, about a tenth of them seen only once. Sequenced input: blood, either unsorted or a sorted T cell fraction (not recorded which). These receptor sequences come from a male donor with ankylosing spondylitis or in good health (not recorded which). CDR3s leave out the opening cysteine and the closing phenylalanine or tryptophan.

>TRBJ2-3|TRBV5-1
ASCLAADNLDSQY
>TRBJ2-1|TRBV5-1
ASSLGRNNEQF
>TRBJ2-7|TRBV5-1
ASKITQGRNEQY
>TRBJ2-1|TRBV20-1
SALAGGGNNEQF
>TRBJ2-1|TRBV11-3
ASSLEMNNEQF
>TRBJ2-3|TRBV12-3/TRBV12-4
ASSLASGRPDTQY
>TRBJ2-7|TRBV6-2/TRBV6-3
ASSPGLAGSLYEQY
>TRBJ2-7|TRBV6-1
ASRELVGPEREQY
>TRBJ1-1|TRBV5-1
ASSTGQGGVAF
>TRBJ2-7|TRBV3-1
ASSQGDSYYEQY
>TRBJ2-1|TRBV12-3/TRBV12-4
ASTPSGRARLVEQF